The TCR beta chain under discussion was sequenced for a study of blood T cell repertoires in COVID-19. Turning to the study itself: Sites in the United States, Italy and Spain provided acute and convalescent COVID-19 samples. T cells, B-cell-depleted T cells, or PBMCs supplied cDNA or gDNA.

Authors' processing steps: Nucleated cell number was recorded as an estimate derived from reference gene primer amplification. TCRdb's copy holds only in-frame clones and misses some; the assay was immunoSEQ multiplex PCR. V and J calls and clone size follow that table, whereas D and trimming were derived from the DNA. The sample gives 25,000 to 35,000 clones, about 90% of which show up once; around 2.4% is in the top ten. The CDR3 runs to 15 residues. CDR1 and CDR2 from the germline V gene are SNHLY and FYNNEI. Trimming removed 6 bases from V and 7 bases from J; junction bases left unmatched: 12. Source material: peripheral blood. The receptor comes from a man aged 50 to 59 with active COVID-19. The rearrangement joins TRBV2 to TRBJ2-1; 7 positions match TRBD2. The CDR3, as DNA: TGTGCCAGCAGCCCCACTGGCGGGGGTCCAAATGAGCAGTTCTTC. This codes for CASSPTGGGPNEQFF.